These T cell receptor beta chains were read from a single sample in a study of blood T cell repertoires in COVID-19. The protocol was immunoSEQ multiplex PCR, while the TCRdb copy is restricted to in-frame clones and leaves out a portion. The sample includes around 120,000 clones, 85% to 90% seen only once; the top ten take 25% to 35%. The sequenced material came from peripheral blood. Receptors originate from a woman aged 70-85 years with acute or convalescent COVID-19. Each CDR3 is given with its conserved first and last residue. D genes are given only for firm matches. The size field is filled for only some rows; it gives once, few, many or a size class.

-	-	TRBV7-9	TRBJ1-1	TGTGCCAGCAGCTACTCAAGGGGATTCAGCACTGAAGCTTTCTTT	CASSYSRGFSTEAFF
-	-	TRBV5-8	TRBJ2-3	TGTGCCAGCAGCTTGCAGAGGGCATCAGATACGCAGTATTTT	CASSLQRASDTQYF
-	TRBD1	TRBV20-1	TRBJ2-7	TGCAGTGCGGGGACAGCCTCGGAGCAGTACTTC	CSAGTASEQYF
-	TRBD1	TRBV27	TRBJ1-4	TGTGCCAGCAGCTCGGGACAGAGGAATGAAAAACTGTTTTTT	CASSSGQRNEKLFF
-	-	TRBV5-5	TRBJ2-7	TGTGCCAGCAGCTTGGAAGGGGTTACCTACGAGCAGTACTTC	CASSLEGVTYEQYF
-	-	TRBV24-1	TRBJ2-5	TGTGCCACTAAAGGGGGGACCCAGTACTTC	CATKGGTQYF
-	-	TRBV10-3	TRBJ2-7	TGTGCCATCAGGATGGGCACAGGGTCCTACGAGCAGTACTTC	CAIRMGTGSYEQYF
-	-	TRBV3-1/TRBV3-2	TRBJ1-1	TGTGCCAGCAGCCAAGGAGCGACGGCTGAAGCTTTCTTT	CASSQGATAEAFF
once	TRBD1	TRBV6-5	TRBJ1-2	TGTGCCAGCAGCCACAGGGGACAGTCGAGAGGCTACACCTTC	CASSHRGQSRGYTF
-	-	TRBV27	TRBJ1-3	TGTGCCAGCAGTTACAGCCACTCTGGAAACACCATATATTTT	CASSYSHSGNTIYF
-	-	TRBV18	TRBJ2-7	TGTGCCAGCTCACCACAGGAACTAGCTGGGTACGAGCAGTACTTC	CASSPQELAGYEQYF
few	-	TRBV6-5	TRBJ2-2	TGTGCCTCCGGGACAACGAACACCGGGGAGCTGTTTTTT	CASGTTNTGELFF
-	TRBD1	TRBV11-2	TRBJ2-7	TGTGCCAGCAGCGTGGGACAGGGGGTCATCGAGCAGTACTTC	CASSVGQGVIEQYF
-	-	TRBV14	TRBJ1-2	TGTGCCAGCAGCTCCTTAGACAGGACTAACTATGGCTACACCTTC	CASSSLDRTNYGYTF
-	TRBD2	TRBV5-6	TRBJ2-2	TGTGCCAGCAGCTCAATATCGGGGGGGCATCGATCCGGGGAGCTGTTTTTT	CASSSISGGHRSGELFF
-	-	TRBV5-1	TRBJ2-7	TGCGCCAGCAGCTCGGGCTACGAGCAGTACTTC	CASSSGYEQYF
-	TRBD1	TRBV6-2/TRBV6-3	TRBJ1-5	TGTGCCAGCAGTTCCGATGGGACAGGGGGCGCCCCGTGGAATCAGCCCCAGCATTTT	CASSSDGTGGAPWNQPQHF
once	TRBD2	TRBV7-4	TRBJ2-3	TGTGCCAGCAGCTTAGATGGGACTAGCGGGCTCAGCACAGATACGCAGTATTTT	CASSLDGTSGLSTDTQYF
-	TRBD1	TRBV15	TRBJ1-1	TGTGCCACCAGCAGCCGACCGGGACAGGGGATAACGAACACTGAAGCTTTCTTT	CATSSRPGQGITNTEAFF
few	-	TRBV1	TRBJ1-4	TGCACCAGCAGCCAAGATTGCCCTGGAGGAGGGGAAACTAATGAAAAACTGTTTTTT	CTSSQDCPGGGETNEKLFF
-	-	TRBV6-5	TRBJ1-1	TGTGCCAGCAGTTTGTCAAGGGGGAACACTGAAGCTTTCTTT	CASSLSRGNTEAFF
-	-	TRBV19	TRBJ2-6	TGTGCCAGTGGTCCGGGGAGCTCTGGGGCCAACGTCCTGACTTTC	CASGPGSSGANVLTF
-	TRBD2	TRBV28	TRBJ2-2	TGTGCCAGCAGCCTCTTCGGGACGGGACGGGAGGGCACCGGGGAGCTGTTTTTT	CASSLFGTGREGTGELFF
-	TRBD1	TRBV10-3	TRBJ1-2	TGTGCCAGCACCTACACCGACAGGGATGGCTACACCTTC	CASTYTDRDGYTF
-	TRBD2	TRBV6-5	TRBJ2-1	TGTGCCAGCAGCCAGCGGGGAGGAGGAGGCAATGAGCAGTTCTTC	CASSQRGGGGNEQFF
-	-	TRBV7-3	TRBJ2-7	TGTGCCAGCAGCTTAGCGGGGCCCCGGGACGAGCAGTACTTC	CASSLAGPRDEQYF
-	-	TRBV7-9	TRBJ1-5	TGTGCCAGCAGCTTATCGGGAAATCAGCCCCAGCATTTT	CASSLSGNQPQHF